The source of this T cell receptor (beta chain) is a study of monozygotic twins with inflammatory bowel disease. Per the germline V gene, CDR1 is DFQATT and CDR2 is SNEGSKA (reference sequence). CDR3 size: 17 residues. TCRdb re-called the 5' RACE reads and shows each CDR3 protein once, DNA omitted. This sample's table has fewer than 550,000 distinct CDR3 sequences. Sequenced: blood. The clonotype originates from a human donor with ulcerative colitis or Crohn's disease, or a healthy co-twin of an affected twin (not recorded which). This rearrangement joins TRBV20-1 to TRBJ2-3; TCRdb calls TRBD2, which cannot be checked without DNA. This CDR3 reads CSAGVLPWEGDTDTQYF.